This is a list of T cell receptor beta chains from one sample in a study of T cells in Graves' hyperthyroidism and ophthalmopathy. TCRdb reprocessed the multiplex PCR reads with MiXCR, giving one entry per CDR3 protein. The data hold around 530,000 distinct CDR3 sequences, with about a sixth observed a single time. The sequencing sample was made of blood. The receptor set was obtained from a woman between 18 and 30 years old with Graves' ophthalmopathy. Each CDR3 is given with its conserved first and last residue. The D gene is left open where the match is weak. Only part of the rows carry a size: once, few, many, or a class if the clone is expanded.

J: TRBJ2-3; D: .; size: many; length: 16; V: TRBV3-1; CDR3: CASSQVGGVSTDTQYF; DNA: TGTGCCAGCAGCCAAGTCGGCGGGGTCAGCACAGATACGCAGTATTTT
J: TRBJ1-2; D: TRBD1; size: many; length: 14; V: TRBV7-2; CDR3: CASSRQGTNYGYTF; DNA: TGTGCCAGCAGCCGACAGGGGACTAACTATGGCTACACCTTC
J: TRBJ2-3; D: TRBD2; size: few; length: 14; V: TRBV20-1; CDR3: CSAYSGGPTDTQYF; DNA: TGCAGTGCTTATAGCGGGGGGCCCACAGATACGCAGTATTTT
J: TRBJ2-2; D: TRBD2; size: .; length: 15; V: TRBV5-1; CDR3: CVSHSGGKNTGELFF; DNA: TGCGTCAGCCATAGCGGGGGCAAAAACACCGGGGAGCTGTTTTTT
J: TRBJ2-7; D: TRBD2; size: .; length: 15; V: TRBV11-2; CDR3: CASKTTSGSSYEQYF; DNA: TGTGCCAGCAAAACGACTAGCGGGAGCTCCTACGAGCAGTACTTC
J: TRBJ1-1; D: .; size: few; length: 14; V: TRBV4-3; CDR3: CASSQNQGETEAFF; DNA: TGCGCCAGCAGCCAGAACCAGGGAGAGACTGAAGCTTTCTTT
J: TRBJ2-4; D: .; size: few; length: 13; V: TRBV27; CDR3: CASGLDRRAVQYF; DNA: TGTGCCAGCGGATTAGACAGGCGGGCGGTTCAGTACTTC
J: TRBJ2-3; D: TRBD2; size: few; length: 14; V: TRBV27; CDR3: CASTLLAGKDTQYF; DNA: TGTGCCAGCACCCTACTAGCGGGGAAGGATACGCAGTATTTT
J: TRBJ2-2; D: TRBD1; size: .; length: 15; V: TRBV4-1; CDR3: CASSQVTGYGGELFF; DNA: TGCGCCAGCAGCCAAGTGACAGGGTATGGCGGGGAGCTGTTTTTT
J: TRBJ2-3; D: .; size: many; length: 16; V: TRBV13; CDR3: CASSSRLDASTDTQYF; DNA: TGTGCCAGCAGCTCCCGACTAGACGCCAGCACAGATACGCAGTATTTT
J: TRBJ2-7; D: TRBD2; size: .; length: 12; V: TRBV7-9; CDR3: CASWGGSDEQYF; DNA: TGTGCCTCCTGGGGAGGGAGCGACGAGCAGTACTTC
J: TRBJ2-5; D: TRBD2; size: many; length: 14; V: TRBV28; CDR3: CASSSTSGQETQYF; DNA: TGCGCCAGCAGCTCTACTAGCGGCCAAGAGACCCAGTACTTC
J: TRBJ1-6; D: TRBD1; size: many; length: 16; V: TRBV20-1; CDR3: CSAKDGQGADNSPLHF; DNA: TGCAGTGCTAAAGACGGACAGGGAGCAGATAATTCACCCCTCCACTTT
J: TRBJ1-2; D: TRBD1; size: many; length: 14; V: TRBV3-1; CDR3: CASSDRQGDYGYTF; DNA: TGTGCCAGCAGCGATCGACAGGGTGACTATGGCTACACCTTC
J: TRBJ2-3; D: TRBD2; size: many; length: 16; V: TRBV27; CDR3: CASRPGLAELTDTQYF; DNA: TGTGCCAGCAGGCCGGGACTAGCAGAACTCACAGATACGCAGTATTTT
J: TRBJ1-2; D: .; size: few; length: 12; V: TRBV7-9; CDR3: CASSLMDGGYTF; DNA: TGTGCCAGCAGCTTAATGGACGGCGGCTACACCTTC
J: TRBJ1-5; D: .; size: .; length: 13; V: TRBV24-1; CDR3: CATSDRGPQPQHF; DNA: TGTGCCACCAGTGATCGGGGGCCTCAGCCCCAGCATTTT
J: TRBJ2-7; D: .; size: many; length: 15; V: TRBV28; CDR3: CASFSLRGAQYEQYF; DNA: TGTGCCAGCTTCTCCCTCAGGGGGGCGCAGTACGAGCAGTACTTC
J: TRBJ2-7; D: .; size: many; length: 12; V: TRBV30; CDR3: CAFTNSGYEQYF; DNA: TGTGCCTTCACGAATTCGGGGTACGAGCAGTACTTC